This entry lists 5 T cell receptor beta chains sequenced from one sample in a study of T cells in localized non-small cell lung cancer. Measured with immunoSEQ multiplex PCR; TCRdb has only the in-frame clones, and not every one. There are around 30,000 clones in the sample; about 88% occur only once, and roughly 13% lies in the top ten. Sequencing was performed on peripheral blood, taken before any cancer treatment. The receptors shown here come from a female donor at least 60 years old with stage III squamous cell lung carcinoma.

V is TRBV5-1 and J is TRBJ1-1, with D maybe TRBD1 (5 bases). Germline V gene data show CDR1 as SGHRS and CDR2 as YFSETQ. Trimming pared 1 base from V and 6 bases from J, leaving 10 bases between. The CDR3 extends over 13 amino acids. The CDR3 sequence is CASSLWPGPEAFF. CDR3 DNA: TGCGCCAGCAGCTTGTGGCCAGGGCCTGAAGCTTTCTTT.

The V and J genes are TRBV27 and TRBJ2-7; 9 bases fit TRBD1. The CDR3 totals 15 residues. V shed 6 bases and J 5 bases; nucleotides not matched to a gene: 11. Per germline, CDR1 MNHEY and CDR2 SMNVEV (reference sequence). CDR3 sequence reads: CASRDPGQGGNEQYF. The CDR3 DNA sequence: TGTGCCAGCAGGGACCCGGGACAGGGAGGGAACGAGCAGTACTTC.

This chain uses TRBV5-1 with TRBJ1-4; D uncertain. V was clipped by 5 bases and J by 8 bases, with 16 bases between them. The CDR3 loop spans 14 amino acids. Germline values: CDR1 SGHRS, CDR2 YFSETQ. The CDR3 loop reads CASRTGRVGEKLFF. The CDR3 nucleotides read TGCGCCAGCAGGACGGGGAGGGTGGGCGAAAAACTGTTTTTT.

This clone has a single count. The rearrangement uses TRBV28 and TRBJ1-1; 10 nucleotides align to TRBD1. V was clipped by 6 bases and J by 1 base; unmatched bases: 8. This CDR3 spans 16 amino acids. CDR1 and CDR2 from the germline V gene are MDHEN and SYDVKM. The CDR3, as DNA: TGTGCCAGCAGCATCCCGGGACAGGGGAAGAACACTGAAGCTTTCTTT. Its translation: CASSIPGQGKNTEAFF.

The V gene is TRBV5-1, the J gene TRBJ2-1; no clear D gene. V was pared by 0 bases and J by 4 bases, with 23 bases between. This CDR3 has 19 amino acids. Per germline, CDR1 SGHRS and CDR2 YFSETQ. CDR3 sequence reads: CASSLAPNLPWVAYNEQFF. Written as DNA, the CDR3 is TGCGCCAGCAGCTTGGCCCCGAACCTCCCGTGGGTGGCTTACAATGAGCAGTTCTTC.